This T cell receptor (beta chain) was profiled in a study of monozygotic twins with inflammatory bowel disease. CDR1 SGHNT and CDR2 YYREEE come from the germline V gene (reference sequence). This CDR3 has 16 residues. Of note for this clonotype: The antigen is not known.

Each TCR library consumed around 3.5 ug of total RNA. Across eight separate reactions for each sample, cDNA was made. Each UMI, carrying a 6-nucleotide sample barcode, came from template switching. From the 5' RACE reads, TCRdb lists one entry per CDR3 protein and no DNA. The sample data list under 200,000 distinct CDR3 sequences. Overall study findings and caveats: Between concordant and discordant twins, repertoire similarity failed to differ, a result that limited power may explain.

Sample: blood. This receptor was obtained from a human donor with ulcerative colitis or Crohn's disease, or a healthy co-twin of an affected twin (not recorded which). The genes are TRBV5-4 and TRBJ2-7; TCRdb outputs TRBD1, but without DNA this stays unchecked. CDR3 region: CASSTMGIDRNYEQYF.